Listed below are T cell receptor beta chains from one sample, sequenced in a study of control samples from healthy donors and cancer patients. Only in-frame clones appear in the TCRdb table, and some are missing; sequencing was by immunoSEQ multiplex PCR. The sample shows about 69,000 clones, roughly 80% of them seen only once. Sequenced sample: PBMCs. These receptor sequences come from a woman in her forties or fifties with lung cancer. Each CDR3 is given with its conserved first and last residue. A D gene is named only where the DNA matches it firmly. Size is stated for part of the rows, as once, few or many counts, or as a class when the clone is expanded.

V: TRBV5-6; D: TRBD1; J: TRBJ2-3; size: .; CDR3: CASRSGQSTDTQYF; DNA: TGTGCCAGCAGGTCGGGACAGAGCACAGATACGCAGTATTTT
V: TRBV5-5; D: TRBD1; J: TRBJ2-5; size: .; CDR3: CASSLVQGQETQYF; DNA: TGTGCCAGCAGCTTGGTACAGGGGCAAGAGACCCAGTACTTC
V: TRBV9; D: TRBD2; J: TRBJ2-2; size: .; CDR3: CASSAGTSLPAGELFF; DNA: TGTGCCAGCAGCGCAGGGACTAGCCTCCCAGCCGGGGAGCTGTTTTTT
V: TRBV15; D: .; J: TRBJ2-5; size: .; CDR3: CATSRGFPETQYF; DNA: TGTGCCACCAGCAGAGGGTTCCCAGAGACCCAGTACTTC
V: TRBV12-5; D: TRBD2; J: TRBJ2-5; size: once; CDR3: CASGLVGTSGGAGETQYF; DNA: TGTGCTAGTGGTTTGGTCGGGACTAGCGGGGGGGCCGGGGAGACCCAGTACTTC
V: TRBV5-6; D: .; J: TRBJ1-1; size: once; CDR3: CASSLVTPANTEAFF; DNA: TGTGCCAGCAGCTTGGTCACCCCGGCGAACACTGAAGCTTTCTTT
V: TRBV2; D: TRBD1; J: TRBJ1-1; size: .; CDR3: CASSMGGTGNTWTEAFF; DNA: TGTGCCAGCAGCATGGGGGGGACAGGGAATACTTGGACTGAAGCTTTCTTT
V: TRBV11-2; D: .; J: TRBJ2-2; size: once; CDR3: CASSQAGNTGELFF; DNA: TGTGCCAGCAGCCAGGCAGGGAACACCGGGGAGCTGTTTTTT
V: TRBV30; D: .; J: TRBJ1-2; size: .; CDR3: CARLGPGRGRVGYTF; DNA: TGTGCCCGGCTCGGCCCGGGACGGGGGCGTGTTGGCTACACCTTC
V: TRBV5-1; D: TRBD2; J: TRBJ2-3; size: .; CDR3: CASSLGGGATDTQYF; DNA: TGCGCCAGCAGCTTGGGCGGGGGGGCGACAGATACGCAGTATTTT
V: TRBV3-1/TRBV3-2; D: TRBD2; J: TRBJ2-5; size: .; CDR3: CASSLAGGPGETQYF; DNA: TGTGCCAGCAGCCTAGCGGGGGGGCCGGGAGAGACCCAGTACTTC
V: TRBV20-1; D: .; J: TRBJ1-2; size: .; CDR3: CSASGTLEGYTF; DNA: TGCAGTGCTAGTGGGACTCTAGAGGGCTACACCTTC
V: TRBV6-1; D: .; J: TRBJ1-6; size: .; CDR3: CASSSDRLTLHF; DNA: TGTGCCAGCAGTTCTGACCGTCTGACCCTCCACTTT
V: TRBV4-1; D: TRBD1; J: TRBJ1-1; size: .; CDR3: CASSQGTGGMYTEAFF; DNA: TGCGCCAGCAGCCAAGGGACAGGGGGCATGTACACTGAAGCTTTCTTT
V: TRBV7-8; D: TRBD1; J: TRBJ2-7; size: .; CDR3: CASSSSPGQGYEQYF; DNA: TGTGCCAGCAGCTCGTCACCGGGACAGGGTTACGAGCAGTACTTC
V: TRBV11-3; D: TRBD2; J: TRBJ2-3; size: .; CDR3: CASSWGLAGDSTQYF; DNA: TGTGCCAGCAGCTGGGGACTAGCGGGGGACAGTACGCAGTATTTT
V: TRBV14; D: .; J: TRBJ1-1; size: .; CDR3: CASSWALNTEAFF; DNA: TGTGCCAGCAGCTGGGCCCTGAACACTGAAGCTTTCTTT
V: TRBV2; D: .; J: TRBJ2-7; size: .; CDR3: CASTLAGVGFTYEQYF; DNA: TGTGCCAGCACTTTGGCTGGAGTGGGATTTACGTACGAGCAGTACTTC
V: TRBV27; D: .; J: TRBJ1-2; size: .; CDR3: CASSLLGTEIYGYTF; DNA: TGTGCCAGCAGCTTGTTAGGGACTGAAATTTACGGCTACACCTTC
V: TRBV7-6; D: .; J: TRBJ1-5; size: .; CDR3: CASSQAEGWHQPQHF; DNA: TGTGCCAGCAGTCAAGCGGAGGGGTGGCATCAGCCCCAGCATTTT
V: TRBV5-1; D: .; J: TRBJ1-5; size: .; CDR3: CASSFQGGQPQHF; DNA: TGCGCCAGCAGCTTCCAGGGAGGCCAGCCCCAGCATTTT
V: TRBV14; D: .; J: TRBJ2-3; size: .; CDR3: CASSPHHTITDTQYF; DNA: TGTGCCAGCAGCCCACACCATACGATCACAGATACGCAGTATTTT
V: TRBV2; D: TRBD2; J: TRBJ2-2; size: .; CDR3: CASNLLAGTGELFF; DNA: TGTGCCAGCAATCTCTTAGCGGGCACCGGGGAGCTGTTTTTT
V: TRBV28; D: .; J: TRBJ1-6; size: .; CDR3: CASSYSRNSPLHF; DNA: TGTGCCAGCTCTTACTCTCGGAATTCACCCCTCCACTTT
V: TRBV24-1; D: .; J: TRBJ1-6; size: .; CDR3: CATSPDRDNSPLHF; DNA: TGTGCCACCAGTCCCGACAGAGATAATTCACCCCTCCACTTT
V: TRBV15; D: .; J: TRBJ1-1; size: few; CDR3: CATSTGQNTEAFF; DNA: TGTGCCACCAGCACTGGACAGAACACTGAAGCTTTCTTT
V: TRBV28; D: TRBD1; J: TRBJ1-5; size: .; CDR3: CASSLGQGRSNQPQHF; DNA: TGTGCCAGCAGTTTAGGACAGGGAAGGAGCAATCAGCCCCAGCATTTT
V: TRBV7-9; D: .; J: TRBJ2-5; size: .; CDR3: CASSQVGLGETQYF; DNA: TGTGCCAGCAGCCAAGTCGGGTTGGGGGAGACCCAGTACTTC
V: TRBV21-1; D: .; J: TRBJ2-4; size: .; CDR3: CASSKPQEKNIQYF; DNA: TGTGCCAGCAGCAAACCGCAAGAGAAAAACATTCAGTACTTC
V: TRBV11-1; D: .; J: TRBJ1-2; size: .; CDR3: CASSPGVEYGYTF; DNA: TGTGCCAGCAGTCCAGGGGTCGAATATGGCTACACCTTC
V: TRBV27; D: TRBD2; J: TRBJ2-1; size: .; CDR3: CASSPPGLFHEQFF; DNA: TGTGCCAGCAGTCCCCCGGGACTATTCCATGAGCAGTTCTTC
V: TRBV7-2; D: TRBD1; J: TRBJ1-2; size: .; CDR3: CASSLPGVTGTVYGYTF; DNA: TGTGCCAGCAGCTTACCCGGGGTGACAGGGACGGTCTATGGCTACACCTTC
V: TRBV10-3; D: .; J: TRBJ1-1; size: .; CDR3: CAISEDLEAFF; DNA: TGTGCCATCAGTGAGGACCTTGAAGCTTTCTTT
V: TRBV2; D: .; J: TRBJ1-5; size: once; CDR3: CASSEAGTGGNQPQHF; DNA: TGTGCCAGCAGTGAAGCCGGGACGGGGGGCAATCAGCCCCAGCATTTT
V: TRBV2; D: .; J: TRBJ1-1; size: .; CDR3: CASSKRVENTEAFF; DNA: TGTGCCAGCAGTAAGCGGGTTGAAAACACTGAAGCTTTCTTT
V: TRBV11-3; D: .; J: TRBJ1-4; size: .; CDR3: CASSPMIKQGYDEKLFF; DNA: TGTGCCAGCAGCCCCATGATAAAACAGGGCTACGATGAAAAACTGTTTTTT
V: TRBV24-1; D: .; J: TRBJ1-1; size: .; CDR3: CATQDGNTEAFF; DNA: TGTGCCACCCAAGACGGGAACACTGAAGCTTTCTTT
V: TRBV29-1; D: TRBD2; J: TRBJ2-1; size: .; CDR3: CSVVVLADQFF; DNA: TGCAGCGTTGTGGTACTAGCGGACCAGTTCTTC
V: TRBV18; D: .; J: TRBJ2-1; size: .; CDR3: CASSPQSGAGEVNEQFF; DNA: TGTGCCAGCTCACCTCAATCCGGCGCAGGGGAGGTCAATGAGCAGTTCTTC
V: TRBV10-3; D: .; J: TRBJ1-5; size: .; CDR3: CAISDRYSNQPQHF; DNA: TGTGCCATCAGTGATCGGTACAGCAATCAGCCCCAGCATTTT